Listed below are T cell receptor beta chains from one sample, sequenced in a study of blood T cell repertoires in COVID-19. Data came from immunoSEQ multiplex PCR; TCRdb stores just in-frame clones and leaves some out. The sample holds 110,000 or so clones, 85% seen once. Sequenced material: peripheral blood. These receptors all stem from a human donor in a cohort sampled during active COVID-19. Each CDR3 is given without its conserved first and last residue. A D gene is named only where the DNA matches it firmly.

D	V	J	CDR3
TRBD1	TRBV5-6	TRBJ1-5	ASSRGGQGADQPQH
TRBD1	TRBV2	TRBJ1-5	ASSAGQNNQPQH
TRBD2	TRBV7-2	TRBJ2-6	ASGRGEAAGANVLT
NA	TRBV21-1	TRBJ1-5	ASSKVGNARANQPQH
NA	TRBV29-1	TRBJ2-7	SVATAPMEQY
NA	TRBV15	TRBJ2-1	ATSPGIEQF
NA	TRBV7-2	TRBJ2-7	ASSGRENSYEQY
NA	TRBV23-1	TRBJ1-5	ASSPSSGLLGQPQH
NA	TRBV28	TRBJ2-7	ASSLLWVGGDYEQY
TRBD1	TRBV7-2	TRBJ1-5	ASSPRQGANQPQH
TRBD1	TRBV15	TRBJ1-3	ATSSPRGPSGNTIY
TRBD1	TRBV6-5	TRBJ1-1	ATGTGLNTEAF
TRBD1	TRBV10-2	TRBJ2-2	ASNLDREDTGELF
TRBD1	TRBV6-6	TRBJ2-1	ASSPPGQGQGEQF
NA	TRBV12-3/TRBV12-4	TRBJ1-2	ASKGDTWGGYT
NA	TRBV7-8	TRBJ2-2	ASGRGGPNTGELF
NA	TRBV9	TRBJ1-3	ASSAERDSGNTIY
TRBD1	TRBV28	TRBJ1-1	ASSPSGTGGGRVAF
NA	TRBV5-5	TRBJ2-3	ASSLAGTARDTQY
TRBD2	TRBV11-3	TRBJ2-2	ASSLEVRRGGTGELF
TRBD2	TRBV7-2	TRBJ2-3	ASSLKRGPDTQY
NA	TRBV6-5	TRBJ1-1	ASSRMNTEAF
TRBD2	TRBV14	TRBJ2-5	ASSPTSGARETQY
TRBD2	TRBV6-6	TRBJ2-1	ASSYNGGTYNEQF
NA	TRBV28	TRBJ2-6	ASSFRHGGSRTGANVLT
TRBD1	TRBV6-5	TRBJ1-2	ASSRQGLYGYT
NA	TRBV29-1	TRBJ1-3	SVGTPWPAGNTIY
NA	TRBV5-4	TRBJ2-1	ASSLGPGFPYNEQF
TRBD1	TRBV25-1	TRBJ1-1	ASTPDRTREAF
NA	TRBV5-1	TRBJ1-6	ASSSRGNNSPLH
NA	TRBV19	TRBJ2-2	ASSIQSGNTGELF
TRBD1	TRBV3-1/TRBV3-2	TRBJ1-2	ASSHWDRVNYGYT
NA	TRBV7-9	TRBJ1-1	ASSLWASINTEAF
TRBD1	TRBV24-1	TRBJ2-2	ATSAGRQGDTGELF
NA	TRBV5-1	TRBJ2-1	ASSLERGGPRNEQF
TRBD2	TRBV4-3	TRBJ2-3	ASSQTPGLAGGDTDTQY
TRBD1	TRBV7-9	TRBJ1-4	ASSLGTENEKLF
TRBD1	TRBV10-3	TRBJ2-7	ATLTPGQRKYEQY
NA	TRBV18	TRBJ2-5	ASSLYSIQETQY
TRBD1	TRBV7-9	TRBJ1-1	ASSPLLGQLHRNTEAF
NA	TRBV24-1	TRBJ2-3	ATSEGTARGLYTDTQY
TRBD2	TRBV15	TRBJ2-3	ATSRRWGLVGTDTQY
TRBD1	TRBV10-3	TRBJ2-3	AISLQGAVGTDTQY
NA	TRBV28	TRBJ1-3	GGGSGNTIY
NA	TRBV12-3/TRBV12-4	TRBJ1-5	ASSWTDNQPQH
NA	TRBV4-3	TRBJ2-1	ASSQERSASYNEQF
TRBD1	TRBV18	TRBJ1-2	ASSTLTGTGGRGYT
NA	TRBV6-6	TRBJ1-2	ASSYGDNNYGYT
TRBD2	TRBV30	TRBJ2-3	AWSVASGGGTDTQY
TRBD1	TRBV10-3	TRBJ2-7	AIRGQGVGEQY
TRBD2	TRBV12-5	TRBJ2-1	ASGLDGLAGGLSNEQF
NA	TRBV19	TRBJ1-1	ASSDGTYSEAF
NA	TRBV28	TRBJ2-7	ASSFTYEQY
TRBD1	TRBV10-3	TRBJ2-2	AISGGQGAGELF
NA	TRBV7-9	TRBJ2-3	ASSLRGLGGLSDTQY
TRBD1	TRBV28	TRBJ1-5	ASRLAGGLSNQPQH
NA	TRBV20-1	TRBJ2-7	SADTPSGQY
NA	TRBV5-1	TRBJ1-5	ASSAGYGNQPQH
NA	TRBV7-3	TRBJ1-1	ASSLGPGRNTEAF